This T cell receptor (beta chain) appears in the sequencing data of a study of T cell repertoires in cytomegalovirus infection. Study summary: Through public TCR beta signatures, both CMV infection and matching HLA type were indicated.

General study findings and limits: The ex vivo response was dominated by HLA-C-restricted CMV-specific TCR beta clonotypes.

Trimming shortened V by 1 base and J by 0 bases, and 14 bases separated the two germline ends. The CDR3 loop spans 17 amino acids. Germline assignment: CDR1 SGHTA and CDR2 FQGNSA. MiXCR, applied by TCRdb to the reads, yields one record per CDR3 protein. The top ten clones hold approximately 13% of a sample with approximately 500,000 distinct CDR3 sequences, 26% of them seen once. Regarding this clonotype: Its target is not known.

The sequence was collected from a human donor in good health (CMV status not recorded). Some clones in this sample may be carry-over from other donors' samples. The chain recombines TRBV7-2 with TRBJ2-3; perhaps TRBD2 as D (6 bases). The sample consisted of PBMCs. CDR3 protein: CASSLGHSSVSTDTQYF. The CDR3 DNA follows: TGTGCCAGCAGCTTAGGGCACTCTAGCGTCAGCACAGATACGCAGTATTTT.